These 28 T cell receptor beta chains came from one sample sequenced in a study of graft-versus-host responses after intestinal transplantation. The repertoire was sequenced with immunoSEQ multiplex PCR; TCRdb's copy has only in-frame clones and lacks some. The sample has tens of thousands of clones, under 85% seen once. Their antigens are not known. Sequences were derived from unstimulated CD8+ T cells sorted from spleen or lymph node cells, sampled before intestinal transplant. These receptors were collected from a human donor who received an intestinal transplant.

A few counts support this clone. The chain uses TRBV2 and TRBJ1-2; 10 bases agree with TRBD1. CDR1 and CDR2 from the germline V gene are SNHLY and FYNNEI. Losses at the gene ends were 8 bases for V and 3 bases for J; bases not matched to a gene: 3. The CDR3 loop spans 13 amino acids. The chain's CDR3 is CASAGTGDYGYTF. The DNA for the CDR3 is TGTGCCAGCGCCGGGACAGGGGACTATGGCTACACCTTC. The full variable domain, completed using reference TRBV2 and TRBJ1-2, is EPEVTQTPSHQVTQMGQEVILRCVPISNHLYFYWYRQILGQKVEFLVSFYNNEISEKSEIFDDQFSVERPDGSNFTLKIRSTKLEDSAMYFCASAGTGDYGYTFGSGTRLTVV.

For this clone: Other DNA sequences within the sample encode an identical CDR3. The chain combines TRBV2 with TRBJ2-1; perhaps TRBD1 as D (5 bases). This CDR3 spans 14 amino acids. Trimming pared 4 bases from V and 10 bases from J, leaving 17 bases between. CDR1 SNHLY and CDR2 FYNNEI come from the germline V gene. The CDR3 loop reads CASSGWGPGKEQFF. CDR3 DNA: TGTGCCAGCAGTGGGTGGGGCCCAGGGAAGGAGCAGTTCTTC.

The chain joins TRBV6-5 to TRBJ2-1; D possibly corresponds to TRBD2 (6 bases). V was trimmed by 8 bases and J by 0 bases, leaving 14 bases between them. Germline lookup yields CDR1 MNHEY and CDR2 SVGAGI. This CDR3 has 15 amino acids. The CDR3 bases are TGTGCCAGCCAAGCGGGCACTAGCTCCTACAATGAGCAGTTCTTC. This encodes CASQAGTSSYNEQFF.

The chain combines TRBV6-6 with TRBJ1-6; 9 bases map to TRBD1. The germline CDR1 and CDR2 sequences are MNHNY and SVGAGI (reference sequence). V lost 6 bases and J lost 7; bases outside the gene matches: 7. The CDR3 spans 15 residues. The CDR3 nucleotides are TGTGCCAGCAGGACCGGGACAGGGAAAAATTCACCCCTCCACTTT. Encoded protein: CASRTGTGKNSPLHF.

The J gene is TRBJ2-5, the V gene TRBV14; D may be TRBD1 (6 bases). Judging by the DNA end, TRBJ2-7 fits better; the J call may be wrong. The CDR3 covers 13 residues. Germline assignment: CDR1 SGHDN and CDR2 FVKESK. This CDR3 is CASSPRDNYEQYF. CDR3 bases: TGTGCCAGCAGCCCCAGGGACAACTACGAGCAGTACTTC.

This chain joins TRBV10-2 and TRBJ2-3; perhaps D is TRBD1 or TRBD2 (6 bases each). CDR1 WSHSY and CDR2 SAAADI come from the germline V gene. This CDR3 spans 15 amino acids. V lost 4 bases, J lost 6 bases, and 17 bases lay in between. Written as DNA, the CDR3 is TGCGCCAGCAGTGCGATCCCTCTAGGGGGGGATACGCAGTATTTT. Protein sequence: CASSAIPLGGDTQYF.

V usage is TRBV30 and J usage is TRBJ2-5; 12 nucleotides agree with TRBD2. This CDR3 has 15 residues. Germline loops: CDR1 GTSNPN, CDR2 SVGIG (reference sequence). The V gene end was trimmed by 2 bases and the J gene end by 5 bases; junction bases not matched to a gene: 6. The CDR3 nucleotides read TGTGCCTGGAGTCTAGCGGGAGGGTATTCTGAGACCCAGTACTTC. Encoded protein: CAWSLAGGYSETQYF.

Here the CDR3 DNA reads TGTGCCAGCAGTGACTACGCCGGGACATTGAGCTCCTACGAGCAGTACTTC. Protein product: CASSDYAGTLSSYEQYF. The chain recombines TRBV6-1 with TRBJ2-7; D is perhaps TRBD1 (6 bases). The CDR3 loop spans 17 amino acids. Between the trimmed V and J ends, which lost 3 bases and 0 bases, there was a span of 18 bases. CDR1 is MNHNS and CDR2 is SASEGT in the germline V gene.

This chain joins TRBV9 and TRBJ2-7; 8 bases are shared with TRBD1. CDR3 size: 15 residues. Germline values: CDR1 SGDLS, CDR2 YYNGEE. V was clipped by 0 bases and J by 1 base; unmatched bases: 3. CDR3 loop: CASSVGGTGSYEQYF. In DNA form, the CDR3 reads TGTGCCAGCAGCGTAGGCGGGACAGGTTCCTACGAGCAGTACTTC.

The chain joins TRBV10-2 to TRBJ2-7; no firm D call. The V and J ends lost 2 bases and 1 base respectively, with 21 bases between them. In germline, CDR1 is WSHSY, CDR2 SAAADI. The CDR3 runs to 18 residues. The CDR3 here is CASSEAWSARRPSYEQYF. CDR3 nucleotide sequence: TGCGCCAGCAGTGAGGCCTGGTCTGCTAGGCGCCCTTCCTACGAGCAGTACTTC.

This clone was seen just once. The V and J genes are TRBV19 and TRBJ2-1, with 10 bases matching TRBD2. CDR1 LNHDA and CDR2 SQIVND come from the germline V gene (reference sequence). Unmatched junction bases numbered 3, after V lost 3 bases and J lost 4 bases. The CDR3 length is 15 residues. CDR3 in DNA: TGTGCCAGTAGTATCGCGACTAGCGGGTACAATGAGCAGTTCTTC. Translated: CASSIATSGYNEQFF. Full variable domain (outside the CDR3, taken from reference TRBV19 and TRBJ2-1): DGGITQSPKYLFRKEGQNVTLSCEQNLNHDAMYWYRQDPGQGLRLIYYSQIVNDFQKGDIAEGYSVSREKKESFPLTVTSAQKNPTAFYLCASSIATSGYNEQFFGPGTRLTVL.

V is TRBV9 and J is TRBJ2-7; 10 bases line up with TRBD2. CDR3 size: 18 residues. In germline, CDR1 is SGDLS, CDR2 YYNGEE. The V gene end was trimmed by 3 bases and the J gene end by 5 bases; junction bases not matched to a gene: 17. The CDR3 coding sequence is TGTGCCAGCAGCGCCTCCCGGATCGAGCGGGAGGGCCGAGACGAGCAGTACTTC. Encoded protein: CASSASRIEREGRDEQYF.

This chain links TRBV19 with TRBJ2-7; 7 nucleotides agree with TRBD2. Trimming removed 5 bases from V and 4 bases from J; junction bases left unmatched: 8. CDR1 is LNHDA, CDR2 SQIVND, per germline (reference sequence). The CDR3 spans 14 residues. CDR3 protein: CASSPKNSGYEQYF. The CDR3 DNA is TGTGCCAGTAGTCCGAAAAATAGCGGGTACGAGCAGTACTTC.

This clone was seen a single time. The genes are TRBV27 and TRBJ2-7, with D uncertain. The germline CDR1 and CDR2 sequences are MNHEY and SMNVEV (reference sequence). The CDR3 covers 11 residues. V lost 0 bases and J lost 7, with 4 bases in between. The CDR3 reads CASSLSKEQYF. CDR3 coding DNA: TGTGCCAGCAGTTTATCGAAAGAGCAGTACTTC.

The chain joins TRBV9 to TRBJ2-7, with D possibly called TRBD1 or TRBD2 (5 bases each). V lost 0 bases to trimming and J lost 2 bases, with 12 bases between them. The CDR3 loop spans 15 amino acids. In germline, CDR1 is SGDLS, CDR2 YYNGEE. The CDR3 coding sequence is TGTGCCAGCAGCGTAGGAGGGGCCCCGGCCTACGAGCAGTACTTC. It specifies CASSVGGAPAYEQYF.

V is TRBV29-1 and J is TRBJ2-1; 15 nucleotides line up with TRBD2. V shed 7 bases and J 4 bases; nucleotides not matched to a gene: 14. The CDR3 contains 18 residues. Germline CDR1 reads SQVTM; CDR2 reads ANQGSEA. The CDR3 protein is CSGLGAGTSGRLYNEQFF. The CDR3 nucleotides are TGCAGCGGCCTTGGCGCCGGGACTAGCGGGAGGCTGTACAATGAGCAGTTCTTC.

The chain uses TRBV9 and TRBJ2-7; D is uncertain. The germline V and J ends were trimmed by 0 bases and 2 bases, with 9 bases remaining between them. The CDR3 has 14 residues. Germline V gives CDR1 SGDLS, CDR2 YYNGEE. CDR3 amino acids: CASSVGDTAYEQYF. CDR3 nucleotide sequence: TGTGCCAGCAGCGTAGGAGATACCGCCTACGAGCAGTACTTC.

Concerning this clone itself: This specimen includes other DNA sequences encoding the same CDR3. This chain uses TRBV27 with TRBJ2-7; D not resolved. With 3 bases removed from V and 2 bases from J, the gap between germline ends came to 8 bases. Germline V gives CDR1 MNHEY, CDR2 SMNVEV (reference sequence). The CDR3 loop spans 13 amino acids. The DNA for the CDR3 is TGTGCCAGCAGTTTGGGCAGCGCCTACGAGCAGTACTTC. This translates into CASSLGSAYEQYF.

The chain employs TRBV9 and TRBJ1-2, with TRBD1 as a possible D gene (6 bases). This CDR3 is built from 13 residues. Germline V gene data show CDR1 as SGDLS and CDR2 as YYNGEE. V shed 0 bases and J shed 8 bases, with 11 bases lying between them. The CDR3: CASSVAPGDGYTF. The CDR3 nucleotides are TGTGCCAGCAGCGTAGCTCCAGGGGACGGCTACACCTTC.

The chain is built from TRBV15 and TRBJ2-1, with D possibly being TRBD2 (5 bases). The germline V and J ends were trimmed by 0 bases and 3 bases, with 15 bases remaining between them. This CDR3 contains 17 residues. Germline CDR1 is LNHNV and CDR2 is YYDKDF (reference sequence). In nucleotides, the CDR3 is TGTGCCACCAGCAGAGATCTAGCCGGGTCCAACTACAATGAGCAGTTCTTC. Its protein is CATSRDLAGSNYNEQFF.

This chain joins TRBV7-9 and TRBJ2-5, with D possibly matching TRBD1 (6 bases). CDR1 and CDR2 from the germline V gene are SEHNR and FQNEAQ (reference sequence). CDR3 length: 15 residues. The ends were cut back, 6 bases at V and 2 bases at J, with 16 bases in the middle. The CDR3 sequence: CASSATGFGQETQYF. Here the CDR3 DNA reads TGTGCCAGCAGTGCAACAGGGTTCGGGCAAGAGACCCAGTACTTC.

V usage is TRBV10-2 and J usage is TRBJ2-6, with D hard to call. Germline values: CDR1 WSHSY, CDR2 SAAADI. CDR3 size: 20 residues. V was pared by 5 bases and J by 0 bases, with 23 bases between. The CDR3 loop reads CASSLNAGSQASSGANVLTF. The CDR3 DNA reads as TGCGCCAGCAGTCTTAATGCCGGGTCGCAGGCCAGCTCTGGGGCCAACGTCCTGACTTTC.

The chain employs TRBV14 and TRBJ2-5, with 12 bases lining up with TRBD2. Germline V gives CDR1 SGHDN, CDR2 FVKESK. V lost 4 bases, J lost 5 bases, and 5 bases stayed unmatched. This CDR3 has 15 amino acids. In DNA, the CDR3 is TGTGCCAGCAGCCGGACTAGCGGGGTGGGGGAGACCCAGTACTTC. It is translated as CASSRTSGVGETQYF.

The chain has TRBV13 and TRBJ2-7, with a tentative D call TRBD2 (7 bases). Germline V CDR1 and CDR2: PRHDT, FYEKMQ (reference sequence). Trimming cost V 8 bases and J 4 bases, with 21 bases left between them. This CDR3 has 15 amino acids. CDR3 amino acids: CASGVRGGGNYEQYF. The CDR3 bases are TGTGCCAGCGGGGTTCGCGGGGGCGGAAATTACGAGCAGTACTTC.

The chain has TRBV19 and TRBJ2-7, with D possibly matching TRBD2 (6 bases). Germline V gene data show CDR1 as LNHDA and CDR2 as SQIVND (reference sequence). The CDR3 runs to 12 residues. The CDR3 coding sequence is TGTATTCGTTCGGGAGAGGCGTACGAGCAGTACTTC. Translating gives CIRSGEAYEQYF. The full variable domain, completed using reference TRBV19 and TRBJ2-7, is DGGITQSPKYLFRKEGQNVTLSCEQNLNHDAMYWYRQDPGQGLRLIYYSQIVNDFQKGDIAEGYSVSREKKESFPLTVTSAQKNPTAFYLCIRSGEAYEQYFGPGTRLTVT.

V gene TRBV28 combines with J gene TRBJ2-3, with D hard to call. Germline assignment: CDR1 MDHEN and CDR2 SYDVKM. V lost 5 bases and J 4 bases, leaving 10 bases between the germline ends. The CDR3 extends over 13 amino acids. In DNA form, the CDR3 reads TGTGCCAGCAGTGGAGTAGCCCCAGATACGCAGTATTTT. The encoded protein is CASSGVAPDTQYF.

The V gene is TRBV7-2, the J gene TRBJ2-7; no clear D gene. The V gene's germline CDR1 is SGHTA and CDR2 FQGNSA. V shed 5 bases and J shed 3 bases, with 14 bases lying between them. There are 14 residues in the CDR3. CDR3 coding DNA: TGTGCCAGCAGCCCCCGACCGTCGGACTACGAGCAGTACTTC. Translated, it gives CASSPRPSDYEQYF.

The V and J genes are TRBV28 and TRBJ2-3; the match to TRBD2 covers 14 bases. This CDR3 is 17 amino acids long. Germline trimming cut 4 bases from V and 3 bases from J; bases unmatched to any gene: 6. Per the germline V gene, CDR1 is MDHEN and CDR2 is SYDVKM. As DNA, the CDR3 is TGTGCCAGCAGTTCGGGACTAGCGGGAGAGGTGACAGATACGCAGTATTTT. This gives the protein CASSSGLAGEVTDTQYF.